This TCR beta chain was sequenced in a study of pediatric ulcerative colitis. CDR1 is SGHAT and CDR2 is FQNNGV in the germline V gene. J lost 2 bases, V lost 5 bases, and 6 bases had no gene match. This CDR3 is 16 amino acids long. Study-level points and caveats: This repertoire reflects total lymphocytes rather than subpopulations like regulatory T cells. Blood-rectal clonal overlap within each person was significantly higher in ulcerative colitis patients than controls. Rectal pinch biopsies may have included blood-derived T cells, especially in patients with overt colitis. Two rectal clonotypes were found only in ulcerative colitis patients, all of them.

Of note for this clone: Its matching antigen is unknown.

One to two pinch biopsies were taken from the rectum during colonoscopy. Assay: immunoSEQ multiplex PCR; the TCRdb copy retains only in-frame clones and omits some. The repertoire has approximately 40,000 clones, 65% to 80% of them found once; the top ten carry 7.5% to 9%. The clonotype originates from a boy aged 5 to 17 with severe ulcerative colitis. The rearrangement joins TRBV11-2 to TRBJ2-7, with 13 bases that match TRBD2. Material: gut tissue. For the CDR3, the DNA is TGTGCCAGCAGCCCACTAGCGGGGGGGCGAACCTACGAGCAGTACTTC. It translates to CASSPLAGGRTYEQYF.